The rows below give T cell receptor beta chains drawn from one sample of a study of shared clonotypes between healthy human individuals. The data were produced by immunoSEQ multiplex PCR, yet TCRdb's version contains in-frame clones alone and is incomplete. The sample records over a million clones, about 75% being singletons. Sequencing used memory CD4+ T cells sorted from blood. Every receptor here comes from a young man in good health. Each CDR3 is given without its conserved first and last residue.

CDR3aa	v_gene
AWSVAAYEQY	TRBV30
AWSVQTSGGLETQY	TRBV30
ASSRWSANTGELF	TRBV5-6
ASSSSTVKETQY	TRBV7-8
ASSLTGMGVTGELF	TRBV5-8
ASSLNTGTSGGNTQY	TRBV7-3
SAFTGVYT	TRBV20-1
ASRRGQVLTGELF	TRBV2
ASSSNSWGEQF	TRBV27
ASSVGLAGYNEQF	TRBV9
ASSGQLNTEAF	TRBV10-1
ASTDRASYEQY	TRBV28
ASSIGVVETQY	TRBV19
ASSRKGLQGAAGANVLT	TRBV13
ASSLRGLDTGELF	TRBV11-2
AARPPSGNTIY	TRBV5-6
AISGTAVSYEQY	TRBV10-3
ASSNGLAEGEQY	TRBV19
ASSDFLGGSQH	TRBV2
ASSPGSGSNQPQH	TRBV10-1
ASSYGATLSYEQY	TRBV6-5
ASSFTGADTQY	TRBV7-9
ASSPRASANTGELF	TRBV7-2
ASSLDILKQETQY	TRBV7-2
AWSVDFRGTEAF	TRBV30
ASSQGPGYTEAF	TRBV4-1
ASSRTLSGGAEETQY	TRBV7-2
ASSLRVGEQY	TRBV5-1